The T cell receptor (beta chain) under discussion was sequenced for a study of cytomegalovirus exposure and HLA in healthy donors. Study-level results: Researchers reported that a few CMV-associated chains were confirmed in vitro as CMV antigen-specific.

The V gene's germline CDR1 is GTSNPN and CDR2 SVGIG (reference sequence). The trim removed 5 bases at V and 12 bases at J, leaving 1 base unmatched. The CDR3 length is 11 residues. Researchers ran the PCR with 60 Vbeta and 13 Jbeta primers. Sequencing used immunoSEQ multiplex PCR; TCRdb keeps in-frame clones, though not all of them. The sample includes about 200,000 clones. As concerns this clone: What it binds is not known.

Material: PBMCs. The TCR originated in a girl aged 2-9 years in good health and CMV-seropositive. J is TRBJ2-5 and V is TRBV30; 15 bases align to TRBD2. CDR3 nucleotides: TGTGCCTGGGGACTAGCGGGAGGGAAGTACTTC. Its translation is CAWGLAGGKYF.